The 9 T cell receptor beta chains listed next were all sequenced from one sample in a study of T cell repertoires in cytomegalovirus infection. A single record per CDR3 protein comes from TCRdb applying MiXCR to the reads. The sample has 560,000 or so distinct CDR3 sequences, about 15% seen once; the top ten hold roughly a quarter. Material for sequencing was CD8+ T cells from PBMCs. These receptors were obtained from a human donor in good health (CMV status not recorded). Some clones in this sample may be carry-over from other donors' samples.

In this sample, this clonotype turned up a few times. The rearrangement joins TRBV6-5 to TRBJ2-2, with TRBD1 matching 7 bases. Germline V CDR1 and CDR2: MNHEY, SVGAGI. V shed 2 bases, J shed 3 bases, and the junction held 12 bases outside the gene matches. This CDR3 comprises 18 residues. This CDR3 reads CASSYHSDRESDTGELFF. The CDR3 DNA is TGTGCCAGCAGTTACCACTCTGACAGGGAGTCCGACACCGGGGAGCTGTTTTTT.

CDR3 residues: CASSLSGTEPNYGYTF. The CDR3 nucleotides read TGTGCCAGCAGCTTATCCGGGACAGAGCCTAACTATGGCTACACCTTC. This chain links TRBV13 with TRBJ1-2; 7 nucleotides agree with TRBD1. With V trimmed by 2 bases and J by 0 bases, 6 bases remained unmatched. Germline CDR1 reads PRHDT; CDR2 reads FYEKMQ (reference sequence). This CDR3 contains 16 residues.

This clonotype was recorded at least ten times. V usage is TRBV7-9 and J usage is TRBJ1-1; 8 bases are a match to TRBD1. Germline CDR1 reads SEHNR; CDR2 reads FQNEAQ (reference sequence). J lost 7 bases, V lost 4 bases, and 5 bases had no gene match. The CDR3 consists of 13 residues. The chain's CDR3 is CASSSRQGNEAFF. Here the CDR3 DNA reads TGTGCCAGCAGCTCCCGACAGGGGAATGAAGCTTTCTTT.

The J gene is TRBJ2-1, the V gene TRBV19; 11 nucleotides match TRBD2. The CDR3 covers 15 residues. Per germline, CDR1 LNHDA and CDR2 SQIVND (reference sequence). The ends lost 7 bases at V and 8 bases at J; junction bases unmatched: 10. Written as DNA, the CDR3 is TGTGCCAGTAATGCCAGGAGACTAGCGGGGCATGAGCAGTTCTTC. Residues: CASNARRLAGHEQFF. The variable domain in full, with the rest retrieved from reference TRBV19 and TRBJ2-1, is DGGITQSPKYLFRKEGQNVTLSCEQNLNHDAMYWYRQDPGQGLRLIYYSQIVNDFQKGDIAEGYSVSREKKESFPLTVTSAQKNPTAFYLCASNARRLAGHEQFFGPGTRLTVL.

This clonotype was seen a few times. The chain joins TRBV7-9 to TRBJ1-2, with 7 bases lining up with TRBD1. This CDR3 has 15 amino acids. From germline, CDR1 is SEHNR and CDR2 FQNEAQ (reference sequence). The V and J ends lost 4 bases and 4 bases, in that order; junction bases with no gene match: 9. DNA of the CDR3: TGTGCCAGCAGCTCTTCGGACAGGAGGATCTATGGCTACACCTTC. Residues: CASSSSDRRIYGYTF.

In its sample, this clonotype was seen a few times. This rearrangement joins TRBV6-4 to TRBJ2-3; 9 nucleotides agree with TRBD2. The germline V gene has CDR1 MRHNA and CDR2 SNTAGT. Trimming at V came to 0 bases and at J to 7 bases, leaving 11 bases not matched to a gene. This CDR3 comprises 17 residues. CDR3 sequence reads: CASSDSELAGEGNTQYF. DNA for the CDR3: TGTGCCAGCAGTGACTCGGAGTTAGCGGGAGAGGGAAATACGCAGTATTTT.

The CDR3 bases are TGTGCCAGCAGTGAATACAACGGACAGGGGGCCCGTGGCTACACCTTC. This gives the protein CASSEYNGQGARGYTF. The chain joins TRBV25-1 to TRBJ1-2; 11 bases are a match to TRBD1. J lost 7 bases, V lost 0 bases, and 7 bases had no gene match. Per germline, CDR1 MGHDK and CDR2 SYGVNS. The CDR3 is 16 amino acids.

In the case of this clonotype: No conserved phenylalanine or tryptophan is present at the end of the CDR3, so a read error is the likely explanation. CDR3 sequence: CASSESYEQYS. CDR3 nucleotides: TGTGCCAGCAGTGAATCCTACGAGCAGTACTCC. The V gene is TRBV25-1, the J gene TRBJ2-7, with unresolved D. Per the germline V gene, CDR1 is MGHDK and CDR2 is SYGVNS. This CDR3 is built from 11 residues. The germline V and J ends were trimmed by 1 base and 2 bases, with 0 bases remaining between them.

This clonotype was found many times. The gene calls are TRBV7-2 and TRBJ2-3; 7 nucleotides line up with TRBD2. The V segment lost 2 bases and the J segment 1 base; nucleotides outside the gene matches: 3. CDR1 SGHTA and CDR2 FQGNSA come from the germline V gene. The CDR3 length is 15 residues. In nucleotides, the CDR3 is TGTGCCAGCAGCTTAACTAGCGCTCGCACAGATACGCAGTATTTT. It encodes CASSLTSARTDTQYF.